This TCR beta chain was obtained from a study of blood T cells in healthy people across ages. Study conclusions and caveats: Long-lived donors exceeded aged donors in naive CD4+ cells and diversity.

A J-beta primer mix and a sample-barcoded 5' primer were used in a second PCR of roughly 6 to 12 cycles. MiXCR, run by TCRdb on the 5' RACE reads, gives a single entry per CDR3 protein. The table records about 680,000 distinct CDR3 sequences, about 52% of them present only once. Caucasian, healthy and from Russia, the donors were aged between about 6 and 90. J was trimmed by 0 bases and V by 3 bases; bases with no gene match: 6. The CDR3 consists of 17 residues. Germline-derived CDR1 and CDR2 are KGHDR and SFDVKD. As regards this clonotype: Its antigen is unidentified.

Specimen: blood. The V gene is TRBV24-1, the J gene TRBJ2-1, with 8 bases matching TRBD1. This receptor was identified in a woman between 55 and 75 years old in good health. The CDR3 sequence: CATSDRQGSSSYNEQFF. In nucleotides, the CDR3 is TGTGCCACCAGTGATAGACAGGGGAGTAGCTCCTACAATGAGCAGTTCTTC.